This is a list of T cell receptor beta chains from one sample in a study of response to subunit inactivated influenza vaccine. TCRdb passed the RT-PCR reads through MiXCR, listing each CDR3 protein once. The table has about 180,000 distinct CDR3 sequences, around 9% seen once. The starting material was non-naive T cells sorted from PBMCs, obtained on the day of vaccination. The receptors were gathered from a man aged 50-59 years who received an inactivated influenza vaccine. Each CDR3 is given with its conserved first and last residue. D genes are given only for firm matches. Some rows mark clone size as missing; the rest say once, few, many or name a class of expanded clone.

abundance: -
v_gene: TRBV7-9
j_gene: TRBJ2-7
len: 11
d_gene: -
CDR3nt: TGTGCCAGCGCCCGGAGTTCCGAGCAGTACTTC
CDR3aa: CASARSSEQYF

abundance: many
v_gene: TRBV5-1
j_gene: TRBJ2-3
len: 16
d_gene: -
CDR3nt: TGCGCCAGCAGCTTGGATTCTAGCATCCAAGGGGATACGCAGTATTTT
CDR3aa: CASSLDSSIQGDTQYF

abundance: -
v_gene: TRBV2
j_gene: TRBJ2-2
len: 15
d_gene: TRBD2
CDR3nt: TGTGCCAGCCGGGGGACTAGTTTTAACACCGGGGAGCTGTTTTTT
CDR3aa: CASRGTSFNTGELFF

abundance: many
v_gene: TRBV7-2
j_gene: TRBJ2-7
len: 13
d_gene: -
CDR3nt: TGTGCCAGCAGCTTGGGTTGGGCCGGGGAGCAGTACTTC
CDR3aa: CASSLGWAGEQYF

abundance: few
v_gene: TRBV20-1
j_gene: TRBJ1-2
len: 12
d_gene: -
CDR3nt: TGCAGTGCTAGGGGTGGAGCTTATGGCTACACCTTC
CDR3aa: CSARGGAYGYTF

abundance: few
v_gene: TRBV7-8
j_gene: TRBJ1-5
len: 16
d_gene: -
CDR3nt: TGTGCCAGCAGCTTAGCTAGCAGGTATAGCAATCAGCCCCAGCATTTT
CDR3aa: CASSLASRYSNQPQHF

abundance: many
v_gene: TRBV5-6
j_gene: TRBJ2-2
len: 16
d_gene: -
CDR3nt: TGTGCCAGCAGCCTCCGGGACACCGGGAACACCGGGGAGCTGTTTTTT
CDR3aa: CASSLRDTGNTGELFF

abundance: -
v_gene: TRBV11-2
j_gene: TRBJ2-7
len: 15
d_gene: -
CDR3nt: TGTGCCAGCAGCTTAGATCCTACCTTCGGCTACGAGCAGTACTTC
CDR3aa: CASSLDPTFGYEQYF

abundance: many
v_gene: TRBV20-1
j_gene: TRBJ1-1
len: 14
d_gene: TRBD1
CDR3nt: TGCAGTGCCCGGACAGGGGGCAGGAACACTGAAGCTTTCTTT
CDR3aa: CSARTGGRNTEAFF

abundance: -
v_gene: TRBV20-1
j_gene: TRBJ2-7
len: 13
d_gene: -
CDR3nt: TGCAGTGCCCCCGGGACTGGGAACTACGAGCAGTACTTC
CDR3aa: CSAPGTGNYEQYF

abundance: many
v_gene: TRBV20-1
j_gene: TRBJ2-3
len: 13
d_gene: -
CDR3nt: TGCAGTGCCCGACCCTCAGGCACAGATACGCAGTATTTT
CDR3aa: CSARPSGTDTQYF

abundance: many
v_gene: TRBV4-3
j_gene: TRBJ2-1
len: 18
d_gene: TRBD2
CDR3nt: TGCGCCAGCAGCCCTCGGACTAGCGGGGGGGCCTCCTACAATGAGCAGTTCTTC
CDR3aa: CASSPRTSGGASYNEQFF

abundance: many
v_gene: TRBV9
j_gene: TRBJ2-5
len: 19
d_gene: -
CDR3nt: TGTGCCAGCAGCGTAGCTCGAGAGGGGGCGGGAGGACTCCAAGAGACCCAGTACTTC
CDR3aa: CASSVAREGAGGLQETQYF

abundance: few
v_gene: TRBV25-1
j_gene: TRBJ2-2
len: 15
d_gene: -
CDR3nt: TGTGCCAGCATCCCCCCGGGACCGGGGACCGGGGAGCTGTTTTTT
CDR3aa: CASIPPGPGTGELFF

abundance: few
v_gene: TRBV20-1
j_gene: TRBJ2-1
len: 15
d_gene: -
CDR3nt: TGCAGTGCTCCCGGCTTGCAGGGCACCTACAATGAGCAGTTCTTC
CDR3aa: CSAPGLQGTYNEQFF

abundance: many
v_gene: TRBV27
j_gene: TRBJ2-1
len: 14
d_gene: -
CDR3nt: TGTGCCAGCAGTTTCGGGACCGCAGCCAATGAGCAGTTCTTC
CDR3aa: CASSFGTAANEQFF

abundance: few
v_gene: TRBV11-2
j_gene: TRBJ2-7
len: 13
d_gene: -
CDR3nt: TGTGCCAGCAGCCCCAGCCCCCTTTACGAGCAGTACTTC
CDR3aa: CASSPSPLYEQYF

abundance: -
v_gene: TRBV6-2/TRBV6-3
j_gene: TRBJ2-5
len: 12
d_gene: -
CDR3nt: TGTGCCAGCAGTTACCTTGCGAAGACCCAGTACTTC
CDR3aa: CASSYLAKTQYF

abundance: -
v_gene: TRBV20-1
j_gene: TRBJ2-5
len: 14
d_gene: TRBD1
CDR3nt: TGCAGTGCTAGAGAACAGGGGGTATGGGAGACCCAGTACTTC
CDR3aa: CSAREQGVWETQYF

abundance: few
v_gene: TRBV12-3/TRBV12-4
j_gene: TRBJ1-2
len: 12
d_gene: TRBD1
CDR3nt: TGTGCCAGCACTGGACAGGGGATTGGCTACACCTTC
CDR3aa: CASTGQGIGYTF

abundance: few
v_gene: TRBV7-2
j_gene: TRBJ2-3
len: 12
d_gene: -
CDR3nt: TGTGCCAGCAGCCGAGATCGGTATACGCAGTATTTT
CDR3aa: CASSRDRYTQYF

abundance: few
v_gene: TRBV5-1
j_gene: TRBJ2-7
len: 14
d_gene: TRBD1
CDR3nt: TGCGCCAGCAGCGGGGACAGGGCCTCCTACGAGCAGTACTTC
CDR3aa: CASSGDRASYEQYF

abundance: many
v_gene: TRBV2
j_gene: TRBJ2-1
len: 15
d_gene: -
CDR3nt: TGTGCCAGCAGAGAGGACACAACCCGGCGGATTGAGCAGTTCTTC
CDR3aa: CASREDTTRRIEQFF

abundance: large
v_gene: TRBV25-1
j_gene: TRBJ2-5
len: 14
d_gene: TRBD1
CDR3nt: TGTGCCAGCAGTGAGAGGGGGCACCAAGAGACCCAGTACTTC
CDR3aa: CASSERGHQETQYF

abundance: many
v_gene: TRBV7-8
j_gene: TRBJ1-2
len: 15
d_gene: TRBD1
CDR3nt: TGTGCCAGCAGCCCGAACTCAGGGGGCGCATATGGCTACACCTTC
CDR3aa: CASSPNSGGAYGYTF

abundance: -
v_gene: TRBV19
j_gene: TRBJ2-5
len: 15
d_gene: -
CDR3nt: TGTGCCAGTGGGCCCACCAGCGTGGGGCAAGAGACCCAGTACTTC
CDR3aa: CASGPTSVGQETQYF

abundance: -
v_gene: TRBV20-1
j_gene: TRBJ1-4
len: 15
d_gene: TRBD1
CDR3nt: TGCAGTGCTAGAGTGGACAGGGGATCAGGCGAAAAACTGTTTTTT
CDR3aa: CSARVDRGSGEKLFF

abundance: many
v_gene: TRBV5-1
j_gene: TRBJ2-1
len: 15
d_gene: TRBD2
CDR3nt: TGCGCCAGCAGCTTGGGGGGGACTACAGACAATGAGCAGTTCTTC
CDR3aa: CASSLGGTTDNEQFF

abundance: -
v_gene: TRBV15
j_gene: TRBJ2-7
len: 14
d_gene: -
CDR3nt: TGTGCCACCAGCAGGGGCCGCAGCTCCTACGAGCAGTACTTC
CDR3aa: CATSRGRSSYEQYF

abundance: -
v_gene: TRBV4-3
j_gene: TRBJ1-1
len: 16
d_gene: -
CDR3nt: TGCGCCAGCAGCCAAGGGGCAGGGCTTCGGAACACTGAAGCTTTCTTT
CDR3aa: CASSQGAGLRNTEAFF

abundance: many
v_gene: TRBV7-9
j_gene: TRBJ2-3
len: 15
d_gene: TRBD2
CDR3nt: TGTGCCACCGTAAAGGTGCGGGGGGATTTTGGTACGCAGTATTTT
CDR3aa: CATVKVRGDFGTQYF